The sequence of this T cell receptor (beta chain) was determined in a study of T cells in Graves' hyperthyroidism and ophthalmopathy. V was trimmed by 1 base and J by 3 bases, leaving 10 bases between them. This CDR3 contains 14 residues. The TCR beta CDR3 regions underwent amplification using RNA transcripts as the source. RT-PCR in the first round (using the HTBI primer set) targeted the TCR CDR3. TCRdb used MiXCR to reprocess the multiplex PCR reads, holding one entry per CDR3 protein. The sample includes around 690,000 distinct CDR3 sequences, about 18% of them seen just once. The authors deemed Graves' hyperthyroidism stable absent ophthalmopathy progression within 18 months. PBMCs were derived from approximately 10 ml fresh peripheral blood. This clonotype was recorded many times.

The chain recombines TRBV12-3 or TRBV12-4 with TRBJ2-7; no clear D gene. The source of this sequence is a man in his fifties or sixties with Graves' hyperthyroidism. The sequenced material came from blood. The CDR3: CASSLGVNFYEQYF. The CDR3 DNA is TGTGCCAGCAGTTTAGGGGTAAACTTCTACGAGCAGTACTTC.